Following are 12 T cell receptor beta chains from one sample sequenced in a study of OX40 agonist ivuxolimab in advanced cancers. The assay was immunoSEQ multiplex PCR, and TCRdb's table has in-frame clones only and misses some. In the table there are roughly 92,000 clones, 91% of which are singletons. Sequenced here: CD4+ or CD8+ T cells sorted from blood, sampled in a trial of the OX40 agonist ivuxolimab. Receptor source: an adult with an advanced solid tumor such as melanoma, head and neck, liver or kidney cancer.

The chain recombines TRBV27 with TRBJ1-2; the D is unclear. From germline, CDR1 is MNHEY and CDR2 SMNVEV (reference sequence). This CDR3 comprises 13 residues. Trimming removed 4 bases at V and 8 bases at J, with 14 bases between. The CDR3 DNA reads TGTGCCAGCAGTTACGGGCCCCTTGGGGGCTACACCTTC. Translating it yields CASSYGPLGGYTF.

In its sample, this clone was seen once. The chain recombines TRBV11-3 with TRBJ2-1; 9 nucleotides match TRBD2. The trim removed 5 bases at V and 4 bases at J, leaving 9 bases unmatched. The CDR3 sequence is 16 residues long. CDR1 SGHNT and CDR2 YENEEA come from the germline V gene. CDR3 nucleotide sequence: TGTGCCAGCAGCGGCGGTCGGACTAGCGTATACAATGAGCAGTTCTTC. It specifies CASSGGRTSVYNEQFF.

The CDR3 nucleotides read TGTGCCAGCAGCCAGCCTCCGCTTCGTCCGGAGAAAGATACGCAGTATTTT. Amino acid sequence: CASSQPPLRPEKDTQYF. J is TRBJ2-3 and V is TRBV7-3; D is unresolved. The CDR3 runs to 17 residues. The germline V and J ends were trimmed by 5 bases and 5 bases, with 23 bases remaining between them. Per the germline V gene, CDR1 is SGHTA and CDR2 is FQGTGA.

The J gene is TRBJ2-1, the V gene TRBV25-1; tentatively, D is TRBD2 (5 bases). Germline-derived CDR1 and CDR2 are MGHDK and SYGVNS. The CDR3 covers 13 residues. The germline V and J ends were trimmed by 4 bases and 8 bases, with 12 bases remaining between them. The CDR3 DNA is TGTGCCAGCAGTGTGGCTAGCTTCGATGAGCAGTTCTTC. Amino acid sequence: CASSVASFDEQFF. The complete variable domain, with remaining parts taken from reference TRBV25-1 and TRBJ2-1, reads EADIYQTPRYLVIGTGKKITLECSQTMGHDKMYWYQQDPGMELHLIHYSYGVNSTEKGDLSSESTVSRIRTEHFPLTLESARPSHTSQYLCASSVASFDEQFFGPGTRLTVL.

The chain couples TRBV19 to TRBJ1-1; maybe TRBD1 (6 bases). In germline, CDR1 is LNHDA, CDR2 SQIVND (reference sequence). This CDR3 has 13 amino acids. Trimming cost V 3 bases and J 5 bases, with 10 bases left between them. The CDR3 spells CASSMQGRTEAFF. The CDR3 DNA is TGTGCCAGTAGTATGCAGGGGCGAACTGAAGCTTTCTTT.

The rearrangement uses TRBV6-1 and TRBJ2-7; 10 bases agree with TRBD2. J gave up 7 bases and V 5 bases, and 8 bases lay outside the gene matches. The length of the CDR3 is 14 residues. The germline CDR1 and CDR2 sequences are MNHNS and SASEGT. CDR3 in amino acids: CASSSSGSMREQYF. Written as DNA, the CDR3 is TGTGCCAGCAGTTCTAGCGGGAGTATGAGGGAGCAGTACTTC.

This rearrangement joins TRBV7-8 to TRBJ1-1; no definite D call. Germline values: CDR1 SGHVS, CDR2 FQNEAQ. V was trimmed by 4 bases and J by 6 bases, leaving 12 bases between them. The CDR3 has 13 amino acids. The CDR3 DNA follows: TGTGCCAGCAGCTCGGGCCAAGTAGCTGAAGCTTTCTTT. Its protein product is CASSSGQVAEAFF.

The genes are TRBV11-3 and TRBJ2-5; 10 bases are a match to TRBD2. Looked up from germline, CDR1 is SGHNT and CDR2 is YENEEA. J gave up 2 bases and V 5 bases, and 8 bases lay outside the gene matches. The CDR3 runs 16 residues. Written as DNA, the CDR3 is TGTGCCAGCAGCGCCATACTAGCGGGGTCTCAAGAGACCCAGTACTTC. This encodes CASSAILAGSQETQYF.

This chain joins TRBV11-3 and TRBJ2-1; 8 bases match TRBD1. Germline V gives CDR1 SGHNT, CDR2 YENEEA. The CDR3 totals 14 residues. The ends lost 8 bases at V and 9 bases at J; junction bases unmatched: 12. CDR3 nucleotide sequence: TGTGCCAGCTCCAAGGTCGACAGGGGTACTGAGCAGTTCTTC. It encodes CASSKVDRGTEQFF.

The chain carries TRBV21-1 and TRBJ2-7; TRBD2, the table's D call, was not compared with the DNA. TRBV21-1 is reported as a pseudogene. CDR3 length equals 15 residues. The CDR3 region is CASSPRGSGAYEQYF. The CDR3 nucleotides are TGTGCCAGCAGCCCTCGGGGGAGCGGCGCCTACGAGCAGTACTTC.

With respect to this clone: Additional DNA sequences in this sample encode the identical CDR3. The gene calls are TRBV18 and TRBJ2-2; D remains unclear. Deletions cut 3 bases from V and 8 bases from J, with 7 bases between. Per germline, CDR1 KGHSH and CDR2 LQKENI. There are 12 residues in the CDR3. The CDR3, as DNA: TGTGCCAGCTCACCTCTCACGGGGGAGCTGTTTTTT. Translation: CASSPLTGELFF. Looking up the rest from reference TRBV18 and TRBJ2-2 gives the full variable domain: NAGVMQNPRHLVRRRGQEARLRCSPMKGHSHVYWYRQLPEEGLKFMVYLQKENIIDESGMPKERFSAEFPKEGPSILRIQQVVRGDSAAYFCASSPLTGELFFGEGSRLTVL.

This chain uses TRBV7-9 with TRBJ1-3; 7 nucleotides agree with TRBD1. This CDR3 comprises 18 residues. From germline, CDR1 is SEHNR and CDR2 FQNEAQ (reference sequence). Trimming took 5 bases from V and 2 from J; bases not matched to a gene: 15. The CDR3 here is CASSATAEGQGAGNTIYF. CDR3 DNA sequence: TGTGCCAGCAGCGCCACAGCAGAAGGGCAGGGGGCTGGAAACACCATATATTTT.